One and the same sample provided the 9 T cell receptor beta chains below, sequenced in a study of Tregs in tolerant kidney transplant recipients. Profiling relied on immunoSEQ multiplex PCR, and the TCRdb table lists in-frame clones only, not all of them. This table has several thousand clones, 34% appearing once. Their antigens remain unidentified. After 5 to 7 days with irradiated graft donor PBMCs, CFSE-labeled recipient PBMCs were FACS-sorted. This sample comprised CD8+ T cells from blood cultured with allogeneic cells, obtained before the transplant. All receptors come from a human patient who received a combined kidney and bone marrow transplant.

This sequence joins TRBV5-1 and TRBJ2-2, with D possibly being TRBD1 (6 bases). The CDR3 loop spans 15 amino acids. V dropped 4 bases and J dropped 4 bases, with 14 bases sitting between them. CDR1 is SGHRS and CDR2 is YFSETQ in the germline V gene. The CDR3 nucleotides read TGCGCCAGCAGCATAAACAGGGTTCGCACCGGGGAGCTGTTTTTT. Its translation: CASSINRVRTGELFF.

This clone is termed medium-sized. This sequence joins TRBV10-3 and TRBJ2-7; a weak D match, TRBD1 (7 bases). From germline, CDR1 is ENHRY and CDR2 SYGVKD. Deletions cut 2 bases from V and 0 bases from J, with 11 bases between. The CDR3 runs to 15 residues. CDR3 residues: CAISEPGDSSYEQYF. The CDR3 DNA reads TGTGCCATCAGTGAGCCGGGGGACAGCTCCTACGAGCAGTACTTC.

V gene TRBV11-2 combines with J gene TRBJ2-2; 12 bases are a match to TRBD2. Germline V gene data show CDR1 as SGHAT and CDR2 as FQNNGV. The CDR3 spans 19 residues. The V gene end was trimmed by 3 bases and the J gene end by 0 bases; junction bases not matched to a gene: 8. CDR3 nucleotides: TGTGCCAGCAGCTTCGGACTAGCGGGAAACTTCGCGAACACCGGGGAGCTGTTTTTT. It translates to CASSFGLAGNFANTGELFF. Full variable domain (remainder filled in from reference TRBV11-2 and TRBJ2-2): EAGVAQSPRYKIIEKRQSVAFWCNPISGHATLYWYQQILGQGPKLLIQFQNNGVVDDSQLPKDRFSAERLKGVDSTLKIQPAKLEDSAVYLCASSFGLAGNFANTGELFFGEGSRLTVL.

V and J are TRBV27 and TRBJ1-5; D not certain. The germline V and J ends were trimmed by 3 bases and 5 bases, with 5 bases remaining between them. This CDR3 contains 12 residues. CDR1 and CDR2 from the germline V gene are MNHEY and SMNVEV (reference sequence). As DNA, the CDR3 is TGTGCCAGCAGTTTCCTCCATCAGCCCCAGCATTTT. Protein sequence: CASSFLHQPQHF.

Within the sample, this clone is medium-sized. V is TRBV6-4 and J is TRBJ1-5; D gene unclear. The CDR3 runs 16 residues. V lost 8 bases and J 6 bases, leaving 23 bases between the germline ends. The V gene's germline CDR1 is MRHNA and CDR2 SNTAGT. The CDR3 here is CASETKKLIRRQPQHF. In nucleotides, the CDR3 is TGTGCCAGCGAAACCAAAAAACTAATTCGGCGTCAGCCCCAGCATTTT.

The V call is TRBV30, the J call TRBJ1-5; 9 bases map to TRBD1. With 2 bases clipped from V and 7 bases from J, the junction kept 3 bases outside the gene matches. The CDR3 covers 13 residues. Looked up from germline, CDR1 is GTSNPN and CDR2 is SVGIG (reference sequence). The CDR3 DNA follows: TGTGCCTGGAGTCGCGACAGGGGGCAGCCCCAGCATTTT. Translating gives CAWSRDRGQPQHF.

V gene TRBV2 combines with J gene TRBJ2-2; 7 nucleotides line up with TRBD2. This CDR3 spans 17 amino acids. Looked up from germline, CDR1 is SNHLY and CDR2 is FYNNEI. V lost 6 bases to trimming and J lost 7 bases; unmatched junction nucleotides: 17. The CDR3 loop reads CASRGGVSGGISGELFF. The CDR3 DNA reads TGTGCCAGCAGGGGGGGGGTCTCAGGAGGAATAAGCGGGGAGCTGTTTTTT.

This chain joins TRBV27 and TRBJ2-5; 12 nucleotides align to TRBD2. Germline loops: CDR1 MNHEY, CDR2 SMNVEV (reference sequence). With 3 bases clipped from V and 4 bases from J, the junction kept 6 bases outside the gene matches. CDR3 length: 16 residues. Written as DNA, the CDR3 is TGTGCCAGCAGTTTGGTCCTAGCGGGGGGGCCAGAGACCCAGTACTTC. As protein: CASSLVLAGGPETQYF.

The sample holds a few counts of this clone. At one end, the junction sequence differs from germline, possibly due to a read error. V and J are TRBV7-2 and TRBJ1-6; 9 nucleotides line up with TRBD1. Germline V gene data show CDR1 as SGHTA and CDR2 as FQGNSA. The CDR3 has 17 residues. Here the CDR3 DNA reads TGTGCCAGCAGCCTACCGGGACAGGGCTCCTATAATTCCCCCCTCCACTTT. Translated, it gives CASSLPGQGSYNSPLHF.